This entry lists 10 T cell receptor beta chains sequenced from one sample in a study of blood T cell repertoires in COVID-19. Produced via immunoSEQ multiplex PCR; TCRdb's table is partial and in-frame only. This sample has about 59,000 clones; roughly nine tenths occur once, and the top ten carry roughly 8.6%. Sequencing was carried out using peripheral blood. Source of these receptors: a human donor in a cohort sampled during active COVID-19.

The CDR3 here is CASSSITGAGANVLTF. The CDR3 bases are TGTGCCAGCAGCTCAATTACAGGGGCGGGGGCCAACGTCCTGACTTTC. V and J are TRBV7-6 and TRBJ2-6; 7 bases match TRBD1. The CDR3 has 16 residues. Germline CDR1 and CDR2: SGHVS and FNYEAQ. With 4 bases clipped from V and 4 bases from J, the junction kept 7 bases outside the gene matches.

This chain links TRBV4-1 with TRBJ2-1, with 8 bases aligning to TRBD2. Germline lookup yields CDR1 MGHRA and CDR2 YSYEKL. J gave up 3 bases and V 0 bases, and 1 base lay outside the gene matches. CDR3 size: 15 residues. The CDR3 reads CASSQEAGGYNEQFF. CDR3 nucleotide sequence: TGCGCCAGCAGCCAAGAGGCGGGGGGCTACAATGAGCAGTTCTTC.

The J gene is TRBJ2-2, the V gene TRBV7-3; 15 bases map to TRBD2. This CDR3 contains 16 residues. CDR1 and CDR2 (germline): SGHTA, FQGTGA. V dropped 5 bases and J dropped 8; count of bases not matched to a gene: 6. CDR3 nucleotides: TGTGCCAGCAGCCTCGGACTAGCGGGAGGGTCAGGGGAGCTGTTTTTT. It codes for CASSLGLAGGSGELFF.

The V call is TRBV6-6, the J call TRBJ2-1; a possible D gene is TRBD1 (5 bases). The CDR3 has 14 amino acids. V lost 6 bases and J 4 bases, leaving 13 bases between the germline ends. CDR1 and CDR2 from the germline V gene are MNHNY and SVGAGI (reference sequence). The CDR3 DNA sequence: TGTGCCAGCAGCCCGAGCAGACAGTACAATGAGCAGTTCTTC. Amino acid sequence: CASSPSRQYNEQFF.

The V call is TRBV6-5, the J call TRBJ1-1; weak D call: TRBD1 (6 bases). The CDR3 has 14 residues. Trimming took off 4 bases at V and 1 base at J, with 10 bases between the two ends. Germline CDR1 and CDR2: MNHEY and SVGAGI. CDR3 in DNA: TGTGCCAGCAGTTCGAGGGGGGGGAACACTGAAGCTTTCTTT. Translated, it gives CASSSRGGNTEAFF.

The V gene is TRBV6-2 or TRBV6-3, the J gene TRBJ2-1; tentatively, D is TRBD2 (6 bases). The CDR3 spans 11 residues. V shed 6 bases and J shed 15 bases, with 15 bases lying between them. The germline V gene encodes CDR1 MNHEY and CDR2 SVGEGT. CDR3 protein: CASSSRENLFF. The CDR3 DNA follows: TGTGCCAGCAGCTCCCGGGAGAATCTGTTCTTC.

V is TRBV12-5 and J is TRBJ1-6; tentative D call: TRBD1 (6 bases). CDR1 and CDR2 from the germline V gene are LGHNT and FRNRAP. The CDR3 sequence is 15 residues long. The germline V and J ends were trimmed by 3 bases and 5 bases, with 11 bases remaining between them. This CDR3 is CASGFRDNHNSPLHF. The DNA of the CDR3 is TGTGCTAGTGGTTTTAGGGACAACCATAATTCACCCCTCCACTTT.

V is TRBV5-1 and J is TRBJ2-3, with D possibly TRBD1 on 6 matching bases. Germline CDR1 SGHRS, CDR2 YFSETQ. V was pared by 3 bases and J by 2 bases, with 10 bases between. There are 14 residues in the CDR3. CDR3 amino acids: CASSSGQFTDTQYF. CDR3 in DNA: TGCGCCAGCAGCTCCGGACAGTTCACAGATACGCAGTATTTT.

The chain links TRBV18 to TRBJ1-1, with D maybe TRBD1 (5 bases). The germline V gene encodes CDR1 KGHSH and CDR2 LQKENI. The CDR3 is 13 amino acids. Trimming took 4 bases from V and 2 from J, leaving 8 bases between them. CDR3 sequence reads: CASSQRDNTEAFF. Here the CDR3 DNA reads TGTGCCAGCTCACAGCGGGACAACACTGAAGCTTTCTTT.

The rearrangement joins TRBV5-1 to TRBJ1-2; 7 nucleotides agree with TRBD1. The CDR3 spans 14 residues. Germline CDR1 SGHRS, CDR2 YFSETQ. V trimming: 0 bases; J trimming: 4 bases; junction bases outside the gene matches: 3. CDR3 in amino acids: CASSLGGGSYGYTF. The CDR3 DNA sequence: TGCGCCAGCAGCTTGGGAGGGGGCAGCTATGGCTACACCTTC.